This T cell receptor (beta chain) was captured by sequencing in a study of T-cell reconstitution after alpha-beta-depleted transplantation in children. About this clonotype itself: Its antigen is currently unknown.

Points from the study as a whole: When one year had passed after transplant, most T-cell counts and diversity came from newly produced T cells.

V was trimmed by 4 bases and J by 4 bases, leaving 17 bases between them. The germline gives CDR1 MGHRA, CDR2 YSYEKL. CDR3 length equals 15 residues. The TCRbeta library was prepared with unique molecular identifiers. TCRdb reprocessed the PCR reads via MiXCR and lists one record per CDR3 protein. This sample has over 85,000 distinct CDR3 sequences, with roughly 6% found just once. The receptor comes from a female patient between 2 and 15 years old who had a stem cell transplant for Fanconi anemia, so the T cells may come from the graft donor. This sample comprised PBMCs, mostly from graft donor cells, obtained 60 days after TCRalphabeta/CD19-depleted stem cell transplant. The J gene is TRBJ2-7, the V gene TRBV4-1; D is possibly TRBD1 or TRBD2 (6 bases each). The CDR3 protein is CASSLQGRGDYEQYF. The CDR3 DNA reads TGCGCCAGCAGCCTCCAGGGAAGGGGGGATTACGAGCAGTACTTC.